Following are 9 T cell receptor beta chains from one sample sequenced in a study of T cell repertoires in cytomegalovirus infection. TCRdb analysed the reads with MiXCR anew, one entry per CDR3 protein. The sample contains hundreds of thousands of distinct CDR3 sequences, roughly 24% of which appear only once. Sequenced: CD8+ T cells from PBMCs. These receptors came from a human donor in good health (CMV status not recorded). Some clones in this sample may be carry-over from other donors' samples.

This clonotype appeared a single time. This chain joins TRBV20-1 and TRBJ1-2, with a possible D match to TRBD1 (5 bases). V lost 5 bases, J lost 3 bases, and 13 bases lay in between. Looked up from germline, CDR1 is DFQATT and CDR2 is SNEGSKA (reference sequence). CDR3 size: 13 residues. CDR3 protein: CSAETDPYYGYTF. The CDR3 DNA is TGCAGTGCTGAGACAGATCCATACTATGGCTACACCTTC.

For this clonotype: A clone one base away is much larger, so this may be a read error. The chain carries TRBV7-6 and TRBJ1-2, with TRBD1 matching 7 bases. The CDR3 runs 14 residues. Germline V gene data show CDR1 as SGHVS and CDR2 as FNYEAQ. CDR3 in amino acids: CANSGDSVNYGYTF. The CDR3 DNA reads as TGTGCCAACAGCGGGGACAGTGTCAACTATGGCTACACCTTC.

This clonotype was counted many times. The chain recombines TRBV11-2 with TRBJ2-1, with D tentatively TRBD1 (6 bases). This CDR3 region has 16 residues. V lost 3 bases to trimming and J lost 0 bases, with 12 bases between them. Per germline, CDR1 SGHAT and CDR2 FQNNGV. CDR3 nucleotides: TGTGCCAGCAGCTTTCCAGGGGCCTACTCCTACAATGAGCAGTTCTTC. Its translation is CASSFPGAYSYNEQFF. Complete variable domain (other parts from reference TRBV11-2 and TRBJ2-1): EAGVAQSPRYKIIEKRQSVAFWCNPISGHATLYWYQQILGQGPKLLIQFQNNGVVDDSQLPKDRFSAERLKGVDSTLKIQPAKLEDSAVYLCASSFPGAYSYNEQFFGPGTRLTVL.

The chain recombines TRBV7-9 with TRBJ2-2; D not resolved. V dropped 5 bases and J dropped 5 bases, with 18 bases sitting between them. The CDR3 totals 16 residues. Germline V gene data show CDR1 as SEHNR and CDR2 as FQNEAQ (reference sequence). CDR3 protein: CASSVKPRSRTGELFF. The DNA of the CDR3 is TGTGCCAGCAGCGTGAAACCGAGGAGTAGGACCGGGGAGCTGTTTTTT.

This clonotype has just one count. The chain links TRBV29-1 to TRBJ1-3; tentative D call: TRBD1 (6 bases). V gave up 7 bases and J gave up 7 bases, with 20 bases separating them. The CDR3 sequence is 14 residues long. Germline V gives CDR1 SQVTM, CDR2 ANQGSEA. The chain's CDR3 is CSGAAGDMSNTIYF. In nucleotides, the CDR3 is TGCAGCGGAGCCGCTGGGGACATGAGTAACACCATATATTTT. Drawing the rest from reference TRBV29-1 and TRBJ1-3, the complete variable domain is SAVISQKPSRDICQRGTSLTIQCQVDSQVTMMFWYRQQPGQSLTLIATANQGSEATYESGFVIDKFPISRPNLTFSTLTVSNMSPEDSSIYLCSGAAGDMSNTIYFGEGSWLTVV.

In this sample, this clonotype turned up many times. This chain links TRBV7-2 with TRBJ2-2; 11 nucleotides match TRBD2. J lost 4 bases, V lost 5 bases, and 6 bases had no gene match. The CDR3 length is 16 residues. Looked up from germline, CDR1 is SGHTA and CDR2 is FQGNSA. DNA for the CDR3: TGTGCCAGCAGCCCGCTAGCGGGGGGCCTCACCGGGGAGCTGTTTTTT. Protein sequence: CASSPLAGGLTGELFF.

V gene TRBV6-5 combines with J gene TRBJ2-7; D possibly corresponds to TRBD1 (6 bases). Germline V CDR1 and CDR2: MNHEY, SVGAGI. Trimming left V 3 bases short and J 4 bases short, with 19 bases between. The CDR3 totals 16 residues. CDR3 protein: CASSYSGTRGGYEQYF. CDR3 nucleotides: TGTGCCAGCAGTTATTCCGGGACACGGGGTGGTTACGAGCAGTACTTC.

This sequence joins TRBV28 and TRBJ1-1, with unresolved D. CDR1 is MDHEN, CDR2 SYDVKM, per germline. This CDR3 has 14 residues. V was trimmed by 3 bases and J by 7 bases, leaving 15 bases between them. CDR3 amino acids: CASSFGQVPFEAFF. CDR3 in DNA: TGTGCCAGCAGTTTTGGGCAGGTCCCTTTTGAAGCTTTCTTT.

The chain recombines TRBV6-2 or TRBV6-3 with TRBJ1-1, with 7 bases that match TRBD1. Trimming cost V 6 bases and J 0 bases; bases outside gene matches: 10. Per germline, CDR1 MNHEY and CDR2 SVGEGT. The CDR3 totals 16 residues. CDR3 residues: CASSSWTGSMNTEAFF. The CDR3 DNA reads TGTGCCAGCAGCAGCTGGACAGGCTCGATGAACACTGAAGCTTTCTTT.